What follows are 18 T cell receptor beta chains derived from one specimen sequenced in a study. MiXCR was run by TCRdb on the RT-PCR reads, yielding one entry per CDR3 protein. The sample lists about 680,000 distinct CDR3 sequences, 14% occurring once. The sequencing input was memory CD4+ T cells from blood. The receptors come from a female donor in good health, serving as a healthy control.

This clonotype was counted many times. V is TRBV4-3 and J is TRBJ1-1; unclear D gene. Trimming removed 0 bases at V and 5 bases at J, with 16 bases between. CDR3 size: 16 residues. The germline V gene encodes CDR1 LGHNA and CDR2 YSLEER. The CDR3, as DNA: TGCGCCAGCAGCCAAGATACGCAGAGGTTGGGGACTGAAGCTTTCTTT. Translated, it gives CASSQDTQRLGTEAFF.

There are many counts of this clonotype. The CDR3 nucleotides are TGCGCCAGCAGCTTGGACCCTATCACAGATACGCAGTATTTT. Protein product: CASSLDPITDTQYF. The rearrangement joins TRBV5-1 to TRBJ2-3, with D hard to call. The germline gives CDR1 SGHRS, CDR2 YFSETQ. CDR3 length equals 14 residues. V dropped 0 bases and J dropped 2 bases, with 7 bases sitting between them.

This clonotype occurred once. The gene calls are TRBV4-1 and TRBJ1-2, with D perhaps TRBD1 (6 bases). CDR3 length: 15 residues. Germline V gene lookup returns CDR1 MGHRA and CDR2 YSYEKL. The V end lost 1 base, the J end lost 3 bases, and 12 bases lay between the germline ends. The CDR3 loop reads CASSQVGRTDYGYTF. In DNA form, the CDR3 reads TGCGCCAGCAGCCAAGTTGGGCGGACAGACTATGGCTACACCTTC.

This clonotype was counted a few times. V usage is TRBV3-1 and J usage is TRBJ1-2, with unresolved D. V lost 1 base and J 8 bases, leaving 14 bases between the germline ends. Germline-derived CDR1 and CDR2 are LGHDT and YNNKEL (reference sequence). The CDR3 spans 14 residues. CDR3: CASSQGNWARGYTF. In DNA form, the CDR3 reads TGTGCCAGCAGCCAAGGAAACTGGGCGCGGGGCTACACCTTC.

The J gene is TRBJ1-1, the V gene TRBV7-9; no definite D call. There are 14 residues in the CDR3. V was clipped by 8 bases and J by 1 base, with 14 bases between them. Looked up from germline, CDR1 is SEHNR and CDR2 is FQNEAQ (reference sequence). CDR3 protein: CASGSPVGNTEAFF. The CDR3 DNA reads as TGTGCCAGCGGTAGCCCTGTCGGGAACACTGAAGCTTTCTTT.

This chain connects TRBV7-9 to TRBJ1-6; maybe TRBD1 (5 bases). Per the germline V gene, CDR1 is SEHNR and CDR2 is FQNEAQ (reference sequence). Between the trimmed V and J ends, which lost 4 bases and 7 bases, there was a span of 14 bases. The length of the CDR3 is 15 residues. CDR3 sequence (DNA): TGTGCCAGCAGCTCCCCGGGACGGGGAAATTCACCCCTCCACTTT. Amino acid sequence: CASSSPGRGNSPLHF.

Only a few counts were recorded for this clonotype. The DNA of the CDR3 is TGCGCCAGCAGCTTGGTAGTGCCAGGGGTTCCAGATACGCAGTATTTT. Its translation: CASSLVVPGVPDTQYF. This chain links TRBV5-1 with TRBJ2-3; a possible D gene is TRBD1 (6 bases). Trimming shortened V by 0 bases and J by 4 bases, and 15 bases separated the two germline ends. Germline V gene sequence: CDR1 SGHRS, CDR2 YFSETQ. The CDR3 is 16 amino acids.

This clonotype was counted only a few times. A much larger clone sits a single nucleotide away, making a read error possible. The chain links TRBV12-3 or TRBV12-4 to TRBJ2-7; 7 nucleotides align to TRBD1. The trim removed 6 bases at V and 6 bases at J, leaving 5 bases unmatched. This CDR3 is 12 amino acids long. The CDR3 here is CASSQTGIEQYF. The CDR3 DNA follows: TGTGCCAGCAGCCAGACAGGGATCGAGCAGTACTTC.

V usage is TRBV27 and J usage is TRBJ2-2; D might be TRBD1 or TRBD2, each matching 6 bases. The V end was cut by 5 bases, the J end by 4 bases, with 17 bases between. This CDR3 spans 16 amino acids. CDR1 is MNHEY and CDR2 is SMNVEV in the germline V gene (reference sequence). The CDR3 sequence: CASSRRGASGTGELFF. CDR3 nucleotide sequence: TGTGCCAGCAGTCGGAGGGGGGCCTCGGGCACCGGGGAGCTGTTTTTT.

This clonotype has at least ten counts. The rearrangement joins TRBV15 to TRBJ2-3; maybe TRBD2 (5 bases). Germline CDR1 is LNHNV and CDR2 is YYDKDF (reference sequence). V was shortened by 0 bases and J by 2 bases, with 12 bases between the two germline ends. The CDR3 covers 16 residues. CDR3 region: CATSRDFSGYTDTQYF. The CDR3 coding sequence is TGTGCCACCAGCAGAGATTTCAGCGGTTACACAGATACGCAGTATTTT.

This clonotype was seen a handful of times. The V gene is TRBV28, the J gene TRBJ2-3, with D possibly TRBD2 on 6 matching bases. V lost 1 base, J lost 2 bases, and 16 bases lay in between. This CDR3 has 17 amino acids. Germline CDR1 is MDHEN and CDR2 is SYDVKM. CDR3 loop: CASSLFGLRRDTDTQYF. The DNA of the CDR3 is TGTGCCAGCAGTTTATTTGGTTTAAGGCGGGACACAGATACGCAGTATTTT.

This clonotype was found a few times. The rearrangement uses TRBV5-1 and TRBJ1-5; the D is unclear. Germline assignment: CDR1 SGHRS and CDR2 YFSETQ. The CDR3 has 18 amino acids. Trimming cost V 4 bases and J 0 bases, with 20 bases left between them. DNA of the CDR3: TGCGCCAGCAGCGGGTCCCCCCCCATAGCCCATAGCAATCAGCCCCAGCATTTT. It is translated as CASSGSPPIAHSNQPQHF.

This CDR3 reads CASSSSRRNEQFF. The DNA of the CDR3 is TGTGCCAGCAGCTCCTCACGTCGCAATGAGCAGTTCTTC. The J gene is TRBJ2-1, the V gene TRBV3-1; the D is unclear. The germline gives CDR1 LGHDT, CDR2 YNNKEL (reference sequence). The length of the CDR3 is 13 residues. Deletions cut 5 bases from V and 6 bases from J, with 11 bases between.

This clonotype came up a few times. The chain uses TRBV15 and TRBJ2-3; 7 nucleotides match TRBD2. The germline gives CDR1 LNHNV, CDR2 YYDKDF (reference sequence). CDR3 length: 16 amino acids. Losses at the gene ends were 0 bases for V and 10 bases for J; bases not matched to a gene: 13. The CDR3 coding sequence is TGTGCCACCAGCAGAGATGTTGGTTCTAGCGGAACGCCGCAGTATTTT. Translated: CATSRDVGSSGTPQYF.

The CDR3 sequence: CASTLSVILSGANVLTF. The DNA of the CDR3 is TGTGCCAGCACTTTGTCTGTGATCCTCTCTGGGGCCAACGTCCTGACTTTC. The genes are TRBV6-5 and TRBJ2-6; D not resolved. This CDR3 contains 17 residues. The germline CDR1 and CDR2 sequences are MNHEY and SVGAGI. Trimming pared 7 bases from V and 0 bases from J, leaving 16 bases between.

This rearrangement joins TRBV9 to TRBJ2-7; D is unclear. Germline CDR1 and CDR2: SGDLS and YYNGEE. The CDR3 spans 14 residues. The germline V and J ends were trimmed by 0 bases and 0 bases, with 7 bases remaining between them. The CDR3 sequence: CASSVEASSYEQYF. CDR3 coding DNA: TGTGCCAGCAGCGTAGAAGCGTCCTCCTACGAGCAGTACTTC.

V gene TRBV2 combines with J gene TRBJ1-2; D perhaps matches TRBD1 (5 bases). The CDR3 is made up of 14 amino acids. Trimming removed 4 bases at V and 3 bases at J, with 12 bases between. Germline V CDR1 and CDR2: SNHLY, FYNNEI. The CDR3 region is CASSAQGVYYGYTF. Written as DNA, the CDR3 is TGTGCCAGCAGTGCACAAGGGGTATACTATGGCTACACCTTC.

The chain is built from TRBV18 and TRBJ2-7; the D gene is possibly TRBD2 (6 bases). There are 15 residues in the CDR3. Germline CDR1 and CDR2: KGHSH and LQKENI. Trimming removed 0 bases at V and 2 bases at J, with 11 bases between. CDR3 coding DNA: TGTGCCAGCTCACCACCGGGGCGGGAAGCCTACGAGCAGTACTTC. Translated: CASSPPGREAYEQYF.